This T cell receptor (beta chain) was profiled in a study of CD8 T cells in Susac syndrome. The CDR3 covers 15 residues. Trimming took 3 bases from V and 8 from J; bases not matched to a gene: 5. The V gene's germline CDR1 is LGHDT and CDR2 YNNKEL (reference sequence). Random hexamers were used to reverse transcribe an amount of about 0.45 to 1 ug RNA. TCRdb ran MiXCR on the immunoSEQ multiplex PCR reads and lists one entry per CDR3 protein. The data show 150,000 to 200,000 distinct CDR3 sequences, around 93% seen once. Isolation of CD8+ and CD4+ T cells was performed negatively, whereas enrichment of TEMRA cells was done by FACS.

The receptor was isolated from a human donor in good health. What was sequenced was CD4+ T cells from PBMCs. The chain joins TRBV3-1 to TRBJ2-1; TRBD1 agrees at 12 bases. This CDR3 reads CASSHTGTGGYEQFF. The DNA for the CDR3 is TGTGCCAGCAGCCACACCGGGACAGGGGGCTATGAGCAGTTCTTC.